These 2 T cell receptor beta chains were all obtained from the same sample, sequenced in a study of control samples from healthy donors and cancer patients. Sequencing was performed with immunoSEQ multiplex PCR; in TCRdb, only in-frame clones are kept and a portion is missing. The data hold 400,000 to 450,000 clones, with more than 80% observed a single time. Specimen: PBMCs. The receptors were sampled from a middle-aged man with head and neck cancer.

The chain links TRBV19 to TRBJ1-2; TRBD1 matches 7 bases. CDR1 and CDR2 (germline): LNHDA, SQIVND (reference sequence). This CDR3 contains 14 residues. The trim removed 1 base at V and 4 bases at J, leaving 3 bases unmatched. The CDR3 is CASSIGTGGYGYTF. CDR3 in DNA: TGTGCCAGTAGTATAGGGACAGGAGGCTATGGCTACACCTTC.

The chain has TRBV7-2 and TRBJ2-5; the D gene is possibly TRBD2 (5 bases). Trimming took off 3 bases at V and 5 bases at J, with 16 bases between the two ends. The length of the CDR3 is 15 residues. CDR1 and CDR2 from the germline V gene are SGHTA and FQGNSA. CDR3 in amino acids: CASSLAILVAETQYF. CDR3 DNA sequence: TGTGCCAGCAGCTTGGCGATCTTGGTAGCGGAGACCCAGTACTTC.